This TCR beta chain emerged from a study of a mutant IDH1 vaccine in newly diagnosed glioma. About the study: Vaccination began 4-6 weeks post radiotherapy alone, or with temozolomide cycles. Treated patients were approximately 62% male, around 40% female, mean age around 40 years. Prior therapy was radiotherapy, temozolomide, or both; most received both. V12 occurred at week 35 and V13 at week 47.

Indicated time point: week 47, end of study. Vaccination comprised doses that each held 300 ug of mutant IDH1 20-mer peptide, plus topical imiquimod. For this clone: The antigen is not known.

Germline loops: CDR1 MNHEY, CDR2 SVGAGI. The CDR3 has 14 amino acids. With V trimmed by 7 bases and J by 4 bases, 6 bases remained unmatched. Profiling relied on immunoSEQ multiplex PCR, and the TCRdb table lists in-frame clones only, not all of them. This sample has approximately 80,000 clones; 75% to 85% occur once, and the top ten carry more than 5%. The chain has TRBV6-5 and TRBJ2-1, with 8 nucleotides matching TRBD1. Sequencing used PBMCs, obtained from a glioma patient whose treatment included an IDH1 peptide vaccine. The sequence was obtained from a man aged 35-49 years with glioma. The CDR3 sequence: CASTRQGTYNEQFF. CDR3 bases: TGTGCCAGCACTCGACAGGGGACGTACAATGAGCAGTTCTTC.